This T cell receptor (beta chain) derives from a study of blood T cell repertoires in COVID-19. The overall study: There were acute and convalescent COVID-19 samples, and they came from the United States, Italy and Spain. T cells, B-cell-depleted T cells, or PBMCs supplied cDNA or gDNA.

The CDR3 sequence is 15 residues long. The J segment lost 0 bases and the V segment lost 6 bases, leaving 5 bases of the junction unmatched. The germline V gene has CDR1 SNHLY and CDR2 FYNNEI. Original handling: Reference gene primer amplification gave nucleated cell count estimates. Libraries were prepared by immunoSEQ multiplex PCR; TCRdb keeps only in-frame clonotypes and omits some of them. Clone size and V and J calls were adopted from that table, with D and trimming inferred from the DNA. The repertoire consists of over 100,000 clones, with around 87% occurring once and the leading ten covering 2.5% to 3.5%.

Sequencing was carried out using peripheral blood. This chain connects TRBV2 to TRBJ2-4; 7 nucleotides agree with TRBD2. The sequence was collected from a man over 45 with active or convalescent COVID-19. The CDR3 here is CASRGTTLAKNIQYF. In nucleotides, the CDR3 is TGTGCCAGCAGGGGGACTACCCTAGCCAAAAACATTCAGTACTTC.